This T cell receptor beta chain appears in the sequencing data of a study of OX40 agonist ivuxolimab in advanced cancers. In the study overall: Having had anti-PD-1, anti-PD-L1 or anti-CTLA-4 therapy before was allowed, and around 39% had some.

CDR3 size: 15 residues. From germline, CDR1 is SGHTS and CDR2 YDEGEE. Germline trimming cut 0 bases from V and 10 bases from J; bases unmatched to any gene: 10. Only in-frame clones appear in the TCRdb table, and some are missing; sequencing was by immunoSEQ multiplex PCR. The table has some 30,000 clones, roughly 82% seen once. Sequenced material: CD4+ or CD8+ T cells sorted from blood, taken in a trial of the OX40 agonist ivuxolimab. The chain recombines TRBV5-8 with TRBJ1-5, with 7 positions matching TRBD1. The sequence was obtained from an adult with an advanced solid tumor such as melanoma, head and neck, liver or kidney cancer. CDR3 nucleotides: TGTGCCAGCAGCTTGGGGGGACAGCCCGGGGAACCCCAGCATTTT. This encodes CASSLGGQPGEPQHF. Drawing the rest from reference TRBV5-8 and TRBJ1-5, the complete variable domain is EAGVTQSPTHLIKTRGQQATLRCSPISGHTSVYWYQQALGLGLQFLLWYDEGEERNRGNFPPRFSGRQFPNYSSELNVNALELEDSALYLCASSLGGQPGEPQHFGDGTRLSIL.